The entry below describes one T cell receptor beta chain. Its specificity is not known. The CDR3 is 17 amino acids. Trimming removed 9 bases from V and 0 bases from J; junction bases left unmatched: 11. The germline V gene encodes CDR1 LGHNA and CDR2 YNFKEQ. The PCR contained 60 Vbeta and 13 Jbeta primers. Using immunoSEQ multiplex PCR, the repertoire was profiled, and TCRdb retains in-frame clones only, with some absent. The table includes approximately 170,000 clones, roughly 73% detected once. The entry originates in a study of cytomegalovirus exposure and HLA in healthy donors. Across the study: The Caucasian-associated ancestry cluster held over 65% of 398 genotyped donors. Points from the study as a whole: Per a later analysis, HLA-associated TCR beta chains showed more clonal expansion than other, equally common TCR beta chains.

Sequencing used PBMCs. This chain joins TRBV4-2 and TRBJ2-1, with TRBD2 identical over 10 bases. This clonotype was obtained from a male donor in good health and CMV-seronegative. This chain's CDR3 is CARIPRGLADSYNEQFF. Here the CDR3 DNA reads TGTGCCAGGATACCCCGTGGACTAGCGGACTCCTACAATGAGCAGTTCTTC.